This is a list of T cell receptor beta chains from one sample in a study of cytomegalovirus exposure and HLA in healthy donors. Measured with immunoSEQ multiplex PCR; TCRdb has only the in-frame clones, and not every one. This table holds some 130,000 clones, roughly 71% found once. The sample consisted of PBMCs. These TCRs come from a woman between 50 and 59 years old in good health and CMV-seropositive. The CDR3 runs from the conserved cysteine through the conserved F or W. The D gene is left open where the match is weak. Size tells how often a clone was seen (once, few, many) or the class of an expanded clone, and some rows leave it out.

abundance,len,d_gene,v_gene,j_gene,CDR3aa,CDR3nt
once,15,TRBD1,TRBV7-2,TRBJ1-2,CASSLAHQGAYGYTF,TGTGCCAGCAGCTTAGCGCATCAGGGGGCCTATGGCTACACCTTC
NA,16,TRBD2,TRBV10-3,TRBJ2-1,CAISESVTGGPDEQFF,TGTGCCATCAGTGAGTCGGTAACGGGGGGGCCCGATGAGCAGTTCTTC
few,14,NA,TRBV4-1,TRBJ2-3,CASSQEAVTDTQYF,TGCGCCAGCAGCCAAGAAGCGGTTACAGATACGCAGTATTTT
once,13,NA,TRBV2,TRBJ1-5,CASSPSGWQPQHF,TGTGCCAGCAGTCCATCAGGTTGGCAGCCCCAGCATTTT
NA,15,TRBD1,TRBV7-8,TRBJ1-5,CASSPGGQNYQPQHF,TGTGCCAGCAGCCCTGGGGGACAGAATTATCAGCCCCAGCATTTT
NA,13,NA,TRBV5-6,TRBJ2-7,CASSQGRATEQYF,TGTGCCAGCAGCCAGGGAAGGGCCACCGAGCAGTACTTC
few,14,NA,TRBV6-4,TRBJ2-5,CARPPSGHQETQYF,TGTGCCAGGCCTCCAAGCGGCCACCAAGAGACCCAGTACTTC
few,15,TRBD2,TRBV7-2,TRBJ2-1,CASSGASGGDHEQFF,TGTGCCAGCAGCGGAGCTAGCGGGGGAGACCATGAGCAGTTCTTC
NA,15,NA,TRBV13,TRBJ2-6,CASSLRGTGANVLTF,TGTGCCAGCAGCTTGAGGGGGACCGGGGCCAACGTCCTGACTTTC
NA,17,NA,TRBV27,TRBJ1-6,CASSFSGANSYNSPLHF,TGTGCCAGCAGTTTTAGCGGAGCGAACTCCTATAATTCACCCCTCCACTTT
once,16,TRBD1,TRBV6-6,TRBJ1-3,CASSRTGYPSGNTIYF,TGTGCCAGCAGTCGGACAGGGTATCCCTCTGGAAACACCATATATTTT
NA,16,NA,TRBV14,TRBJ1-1,CASSGEGVRLNTEAFF,TGTGCCAGCAGCGGGGAAGGGGTGAGGTTGAACACTGAAGCTTTCTTT
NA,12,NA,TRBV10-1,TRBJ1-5,CASSEPNQPQHF,TGCGCCAGCAGTGAGCCAAATCAGCCCCAGCATTTT
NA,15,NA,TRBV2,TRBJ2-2,CASSPRPGNTGELFF,TGTGCCAGCAGCCCTAGACCGGGAAACACCGGGGAGCTGTTTTTT
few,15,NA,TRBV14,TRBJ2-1,CASSLVLSSYNEQFF,TGTGCCAGCAGCCTGGTGCTGAGCTCCTACAATGAGCAGTTCTTC
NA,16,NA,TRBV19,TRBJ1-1,CASSMSSTGPNTEAFF,TGTGCCAGTAGTATGAGCTCGACAGGCCCGAACACTGAAGCTTTCTTT
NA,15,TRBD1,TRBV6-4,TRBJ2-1,CASSLDRDINNEQFF,TGTGCCAGCAGCTTAGACAGGGACATTAATAATGAGCAGTTCTTC
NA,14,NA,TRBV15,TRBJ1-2,CATSGRDTSYGYTF,TGTGCCACCAGCGGACGGGACACCAGCTATGGCTACACCTTC
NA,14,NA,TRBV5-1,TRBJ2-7,CASSLNGQTYEQYF,TGCGCCAGCAGCTTGAATGGACAGACGTACGAGCAGTACTTC
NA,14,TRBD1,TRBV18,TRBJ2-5,CASSPGQGAETQYF,TGTGCCAGCTCACCCGGACAGGGTGCGGAGACCCAGTACTTC
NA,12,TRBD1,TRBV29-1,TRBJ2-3,CSVVGQSETQYF,TGCAGCGTTGTGGGACAGTCAGAGACGCAGTATTTT
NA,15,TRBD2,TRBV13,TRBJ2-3,CASSLGLAGTDTQYF,TGTGCCAGCAGCTTAGGACTAGCGGGGACAGATACGCAGTATTTT
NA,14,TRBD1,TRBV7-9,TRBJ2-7,CASSLGTGSYEQYF,TGTGCCAGCAGCCTGGGGACAGGCTCCTACGAGCAGTACTTC
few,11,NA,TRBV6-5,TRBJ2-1,CASGRGNEQFF,TGTGCCAGCGGACGGGGAAATGAGCAGTTCTTC
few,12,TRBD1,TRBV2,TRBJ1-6,CASSGTGSPLHF,TGTGCCAGCAGCGGGACAGGCTCACCCCTCCACTTT
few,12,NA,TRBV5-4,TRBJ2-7,CASSFSSYEQYF,TGTGCCAGCAGCTTCAGCTCCTACGAGCAGTACTTC
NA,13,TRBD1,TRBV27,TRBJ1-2,CASSPRTGNGYTF,TGTGCCAGCAGTCCCAGGACAGGGAATGGCTACACCTTC
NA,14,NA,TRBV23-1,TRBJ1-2,CASSQQGASHGYTF,TGCGCCAGCAGTCAACAAGGGGCCTCCCATGGCTACACCTTC
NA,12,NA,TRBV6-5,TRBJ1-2,CASSLGGYGYTF,TGTGCCAGCAGCCTAGGAGGCTATGGCTACACCTTC